One and the same sample provided the 22 T cell receptor beta chains below, sequenced in a study of shared clonotypes between healthy human individuals. CD45RO-negative, CCR7-positively selected cells formed the naive CD8 fraction, excluding terminally differentiated effector memory CD45RA+ cells. Profiled with immunoSEQ multiplex PCR; TCRdb holds only in-frame clones, not every one. The sample has around 580,000 clones; about 98% are singletons. Sequenced: naive CD8+ T cells sorted from blood. The source of these receptors is a man aged 30 to 45 in good health.

The chain joins TRBV15 to TRBJ2-1; no reliable D call. This CDR3 has 12 residues. The germline CDR1 and CDR2 sequences are LNHNV and YYDKDF (reference sequence). Trimming shortened V by 1 base and J by 9 bases, and 7 bases separated the two germline ends. The CDR3 reads CATSRAGVEQFF. The CDR3 DNA is TGTGCCACCAGCAGAGCTGGGGTTGAGCAGTTCTTC.

The chain recombines TRBV11-2 with TRBJ2-7; TRBD1 matches 8 bases. The CDR3 is 17 amino acids. With 0 bases clipped from V and 4 bases from J, the junction kept 11 bases outside the gene matches. Germline V gene data show CDR1 as SGHAT and CDR2 as FQNNGV. DNA for the CDR3: TGTGCCAGCAGCTTAGATATAGGGGACAGGCTAGGGTACGAGCAGTACTTC. This encodes CASSLDIGDRLGYEQYF.

CDR3: CASSAPLETPRTGELFF. The CDR3 DNA reads as TGTGCCAGCAGCGCCCCTCTGGAGACTCCACGAACCGGGGAGCTGTTTTTT. V and J are TRBV9 and TRBJ2-2; D remains ambiguous. CDR1 and CDR2 (germline): SGDLS, YYNGEE. This CDR3 is 17 amino acids long. Trimming pared 3 bases from V and 5 bases from J, leaving 20 bases between.

This chain uses TRBV27 with TRBJ1-2; no reliable D call. The germline CDR1 and CDR2 sequences are MNHEY and SMNVEV (reference sequence). V dropped 0 bases and J dropped 8 bases, with 19 bases sitting between them. The CDR3 contains 16 residues. The CDR3 reads CASSLSRSGKGRGYTF. The CDR3 nucleotides read TGTGCCAGCAGTTTATCGAGAAGTGGGAAGGGTAGGGGCTACACCTTC.

The J gene is TRBJ2-7, the V gene TRBV11-2; 7 positions match TRBD1. J was trimmed by 0 bases and V by 3 bases; bases with no gene match: 2. The CDR3 spans 14 residues. The germline V gene encodes CDR1 SGHAT and CDR2 FQNNGV. DNA for the CDR3: TGTGCCAGCAGCTTGACAGGGACCTCCTACGAGCAGTACTTC. Translating it yields CASSLTGTSYEQYF.

The gene calls are TRBV4-1 and TRBJ2-3; unclear D gene. The CDR3 totals 12 residues. Trimming removed 0 bases at V and 6 bases at J, with 4 bases between. Germline values: CDR1 MGHRA, CDR2 YSYEKL. In nucleotides, the CDR3 is TGCGCCAGCAGCCAAGAGGGGGATACGCAGTATTTT. Translated: CASSQEGDTQYF.

J is TRBJ2-2 and V is TRBV29-1; maybe TRBD1 (5 bases). This CDR3 is 13 amino acids long. Germline V gives CDR1 SQVTM, CDR2 ANQGSEA. Trimming pared 8 bases from V and 0 bases from J, leaving 10 bases between. The CDR3 nucleotides are TGCAGCCCCACAGGATCGAACACCGGGGAGCTGTTTTTT. It is translated as CSPTGSNTGELFF.

The chain links TRBV4-1 to TRBJ2-7, with 10 bases lining up with TRBD1. Looked up from germline, CDR1 is MGHRA and CDR2 is YSYEKL. The V segment lost 10 bases and the J segment 4 bases; nucleotides outside the gene matches: 4. CDR3 length: 12 residues. CDR3 protein: CATGDRGYEQYF. The CDR3 coding sequence is TGCGCCACCGGGGACAGGGGTTACGAGCAGTACTTC.

For the CDR3, the DNA is TGTGCCAGCAGTTTTGGGGGAGCGGGAGTGGAAGATACGCAGTATTTT. Translated: CASSFGGAGVEDTQYF. The rearrangement links TRBV28 to TRBJ2-3; 8 bases agree with TRBD2. CDR1 and CDR2 (germline): MDHEN, SYDVKM. The CDR3 has 16 amino acids. J lost 5 bases, V lost 3 bases, and 10 bases had no gene match.

J is TRBJ2-2 and V is TRBV5-5; 7 bases line up with TRBD1. This CDR3 contains 17 residues. Trimming removed 4 bases from V and 0 bases from J; junction bases left unmatched: 9. In germline, CDR1 is SGHKS, CDR2 YYEKEE (reference sequence). The CDR3 DNA reads TGTGCCAGCAGCCATACTTTACAGGGGACGAACACCGGGGAGCTGTTTTTT. Its protein product is CASSHTLQGTNTGELFF.

The V and J genes are TRBV2 and TRBJ2-1; 12 bases agree with TRBD2. This CDR3 region has 18 residues. The V gene's germline CDR1 is SNHLY and CDR2 FYNNEI. Trimming removed 3 bases from V and 0 bases from J; junction bases left unmatched: 6. CDR3 residues: CASSETSGSRNSYNEQFF. In nucleotides, the CDR3 is TGTGCCAGCAGTGAGACTAGCGGGAGTAGGAACTCCTACAATGAGCAGTTCTTC.

This chain uses TRBV27 with TRBJ2-1, with 10 bases that match TRBD2. With 5 bases clipped from V and 2 bases from J, the junction kept 3 bases outside the gene matches. Germline V CDR1 and CDR2: MNHEY, SMNVEV (reference sequence). This CDR3 is 15 amino acids long. CDR3 loop: CASSPTSGPYNEQFF. The CDR3 nucleotides are TGTGCCAGCAGTCCGACTAGCGGGCCCTACAATGAGCAGTTCTTC.

The genes are TRBV23-1 and TRBJ2-5, with D possibly being TRBD1 or TRBD2 (6 bases each). TRBV23-1 belongs to the ORF category, with a function that is uncertain. The CDR3 spans 14 residues. Trimming removed 2 bases at V and 3 bases at J, with 10 bases between. CDR3 sequence: CASSQRGDKETQYF. CDR3 nucleotides: TGCGCCAGCAGTCAAAGGGGGGACAAAGAGACCCAGTACTTC.

The chain joins TRBV7-8 to TRBJ2-3; D gene uncertain. V dropped 5 bases and J dropped 2 bases, with 5 bases sitting between them. CDR1 is SGHVS and CDR2 is FQNEAQ in the germline V gene. The CDR3 totals 12 residues. The CDR3, as DNA: TGTGCCAGCAGCAGGACCACAGATACGCAGTATTTT. Its protein product is CASSRTTDTQYF.

V usage is TRBV20-1 and J usage is TRBJ2-7; unclear D gene. CDR3 length: 11 amino acids. Trimming removed 6 bases from V and 5 bases from J, with 11 bases in between. CDR1 is DFQATT and CDR2 is SNEGSKA in the germline V gene (reference sequence). The CDR3 loop reads CSAPDPDEQYF. The CDR3 nucleotides are TGCAGTGCACCGGACCCGGACGAGCAGTACTTC.

The chain uses TRBV5-4 and TRBJ2-2; D not certain. CDR3 length: 11 amino acids. Germline CDR1 SGHNT, CDR2 YYREEE (reference sequence). V gave up 5 bases and J gave up 5 bases, with 4 bases separating them. CDR3 nucleotide sequence: TGTGCCAGCAGTTCTACCGGGGAGCTGTTTTTT. Translation gives CASSSTGELFF. Looking up the rest from reference TRBV5-4 and TRBJ2-2 gives the full variable domain: ETGVTQSPTHLIKTRGQQVTLRCSSQSGHNTVSWYQQALGQGPQFIFQYYREEENGRGNFPPRFSGLQFPNYSSELNVNALELDDSALYLCASSSTGELFFGEGSRLTVL.

A single count supports this clone. J is TRBJ2-3 and V is TRBV27; D may be TRBD2 (5 bases). CDR1 is MNHEY, CDR2 SMNVEV, per germline (reference sequence). CDR3 length: 17 amino acids. V lost 4 bases to trimming and J lost 4 bases, with 21 bases between them. The CDR3, as DNA: TGTGCCAGCAGTTCATCCCAAGCTAGGAGCGGTTCAGATACGCAGTATTTT. Its translation is CASSSSQARSGSDTQYF.

This clone was counted a single time. The gene calls are TRBV27 and TRBJ2-7; D is possibly TRBD1 (5 bases). V dropped 8 bases and J dropped 2 bases, with 13 bases sitting between them. Germline CDR1 is MNHEY and CDR2 is SMNVEV (reference sequence). CDR3 size: 13 residues. DNA of the CDR3: TGTGCCAGCGCCTACAGGTCTACCTACGAGCAGTACTTC. Its protein is CASAYRSTYEQYF.

This chain joins TRBV18 and TRBJ1-2, with no clear D. Trimming left V 3 bases short and J 4 bases short, with 12 bases between. CDR3 length: 14 residues. Germline CDR1 is KGHSH and CDR2 is LQKENI. CDR3 DNA sequence: TGTGCCAGCTCACCTCCTTTTGTTGGCTATGGCTACACCTTC. Translating gives CASSPPFVGYGYTF.

The chain uses TRBV6-6 and TRBJ2-3; D is perhaps TRBD2 (6 bases). From germline, CDR1 is MNHNY and CDR2 SVGAGI (reference sequence). Deletions cut 10 bases from V and 3 bases from J, with 17 bases between. CDR3 size: 14 residues. In nucleotides, the CDR3 is TGTGCCACCGACCCAGGGAGGTTTACAGATACGCAGTATTTT. It is translated as CATDPGRFTDTQYF.

The genes are TRBV28 and TRBJ2-3, with 11 bases identical to TRBD2. Germline V CDR1 and CDR2: MDHEN, SYDVKM. This CDR3 has 17 residues. The J segment lost 2 bases and the V segment lost 7 bases, leaving 11 bases of the junction unmatched. The CDR3 protein is CASTTTLAGGSTDTQYF. In DNA form, the CDR3 reads TGTGCCAGCACCACTACTCTAGCGGGAGGTTCCACAGATACGCAGTATTTT.

This chain links TRBV5-4 with TRBJ1-3; 7 bases fit TRBD1. J lost 4 bases, V lost 2 bases, and 3 bases had no gene match. Germline assignment: CDR1 SGHNT and CDR2 YYREEE (reference sequence). The CDR3 runs 14 residues. The chain's CDR3 is CASSFGTAGNTIYF. The CDR3 region has the DNA TGTGCCAGCAGCTTCGGGACAGCAGGAAACACCATATATTTT.